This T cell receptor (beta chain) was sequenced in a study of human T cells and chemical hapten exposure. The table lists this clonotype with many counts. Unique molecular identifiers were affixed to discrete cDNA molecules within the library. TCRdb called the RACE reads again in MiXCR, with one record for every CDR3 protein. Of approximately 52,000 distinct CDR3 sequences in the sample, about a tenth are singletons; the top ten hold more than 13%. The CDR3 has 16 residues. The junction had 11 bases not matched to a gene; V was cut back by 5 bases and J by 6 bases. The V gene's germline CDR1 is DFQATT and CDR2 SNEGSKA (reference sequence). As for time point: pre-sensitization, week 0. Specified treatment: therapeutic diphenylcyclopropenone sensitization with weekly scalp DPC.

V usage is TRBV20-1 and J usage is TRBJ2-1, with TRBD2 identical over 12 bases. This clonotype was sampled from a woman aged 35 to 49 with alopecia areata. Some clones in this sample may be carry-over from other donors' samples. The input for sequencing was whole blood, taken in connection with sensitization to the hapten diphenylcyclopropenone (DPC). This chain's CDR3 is CSAGPLGLAGINEQFF. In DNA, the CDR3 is TGCAGTGCTGGCCCCCTCGGACTAGCGGGGATCAATGAGCAGTTCTTC.